The T cell receptor (beta chain) under discussion was sequenced for a study of T-cell memory formation after mild COVID-19. The wider study: Among the donors, TCR clusters were largely specific to each donor. Overall study results and limits: For contracting clones, CD4+ ones sat mainly in CM and EM, CD8+ in EMRA. Pre-infection memory harbored some responding clones, suggesting cross-reactive memory joined.

This clonotype was picked up a small number of times. Its antigen is currently unknown. TCRdb called the 5' RACE reads again in MiXCR, with one record for every CDR3 protein. The sample carries around 440,000 distinct CDR3 sequences, about 20% recorded once. Trimming at V came to 4 bases and at J to 4 bases, leaving 10 bases not matched to a gene. The V gene's germline CDR1 is SGHRS and CDR2 YFSETQ. The CDR3 is 16 amino acids. The chain is built from TRBV5-1 and TRBJ1-4; 7 nucleotides agree with TRBD1. The clonotype comes from an adult woman who had mild COVID-19 (a few samples of this study predate the infection). Cell type and time point are not known. The material sequenced was PBMCs or a T cell subset sorted from them (not recorded which). The CDR3 spells CASSPVGQVVNEKLFF. The CDR3 coding sequence is TGCGCCAGCAGCCCCGTCGGACAGGTCGTTAATGAAAAACTGTTTTTT. Based on the CDR3 plus reference TRBV5-1 and TRBJ1-4, the full variable domain is KAGVTQTPRYLIKTRGQQVTLSCSPISGHRSVSWYQQTPGQGLQFLFEYFSETQRNKGNFPGRFSGRQFSNSRSEMNVSTLELGDSALYLCASSPVGQVVNEKLFFGSGTQLSVL.